What follows is one TCR beta chain and its context. Original handling: Amplification of reference gene primers provided the estimated nucleated cell counts. TCRdb's table, derived via immunoSEQ multiplex PCR, lists solely in-frame clones and lacks some. V and J calls and clone size follow that table, whereas D and trimming were derived from the DNA. The table lists around 7,000 clones, roughly 88% of them singletons. CDR1 GTSNPN and CDR2 SVGIG come from the germline V gene (reference sequence). V lost 4 bases, J lost 2 bases, and 9 bases lay in between. The CDR3 runs 13 residues. The sample comes from a study of blood T cell repertoires in COVID-19. Study-level background: The United States, Italy and Spain supplied acute and convalescent COVID-19 samples. PBMCs, B-cell-depleted T cells, or T cells provided the cDNA or gDNA that made up the material.

J is TRBJ1-5 and V is TRBV30, with D tentatively TRBD1 (5 bases). Sequencing was performed on peripheral blood. The sequence was collected from a human donor with active COVID-19. The donor label of this sample is uncertain. DNA for the CDR3: TGTGCCTGGAATGGGGCTCGCAATCAGCCCCAGCATTTT. Translation gives CAWNGARNQPQHF.